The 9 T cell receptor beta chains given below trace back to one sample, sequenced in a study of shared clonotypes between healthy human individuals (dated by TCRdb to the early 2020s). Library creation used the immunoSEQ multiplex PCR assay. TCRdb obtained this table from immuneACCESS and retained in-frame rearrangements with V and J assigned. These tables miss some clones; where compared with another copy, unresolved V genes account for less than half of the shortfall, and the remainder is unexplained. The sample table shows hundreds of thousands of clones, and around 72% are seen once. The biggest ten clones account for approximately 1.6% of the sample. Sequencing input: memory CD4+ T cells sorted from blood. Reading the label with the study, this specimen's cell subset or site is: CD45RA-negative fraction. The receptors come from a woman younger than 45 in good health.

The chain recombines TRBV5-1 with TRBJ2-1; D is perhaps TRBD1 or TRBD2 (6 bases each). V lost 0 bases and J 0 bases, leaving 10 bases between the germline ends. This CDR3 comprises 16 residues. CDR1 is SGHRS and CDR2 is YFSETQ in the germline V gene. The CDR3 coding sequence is TGCGCCAGCAGCTTGGAGGGGGGCCGCTCCTACAATGAGCAGTTCTTC. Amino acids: CASSLEGGRSYNEQFF.

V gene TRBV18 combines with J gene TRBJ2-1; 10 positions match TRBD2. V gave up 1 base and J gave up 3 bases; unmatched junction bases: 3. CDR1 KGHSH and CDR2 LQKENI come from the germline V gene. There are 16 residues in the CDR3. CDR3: CASSPLGLAVYNEQFF. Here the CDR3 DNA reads TGTGCCAGCTCACCACTAGGACTAGCGGTCTACAATGAGCAGTTCTTC.

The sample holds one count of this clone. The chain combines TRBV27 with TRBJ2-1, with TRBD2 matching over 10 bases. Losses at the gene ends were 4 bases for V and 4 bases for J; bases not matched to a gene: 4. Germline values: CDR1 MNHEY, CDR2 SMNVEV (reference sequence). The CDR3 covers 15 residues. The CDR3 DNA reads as TGTGCCAGCAGTTCCATACTAGCGGGATACAATGAGCAGTTCTTC. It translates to CASSSILAGYNEQFF.

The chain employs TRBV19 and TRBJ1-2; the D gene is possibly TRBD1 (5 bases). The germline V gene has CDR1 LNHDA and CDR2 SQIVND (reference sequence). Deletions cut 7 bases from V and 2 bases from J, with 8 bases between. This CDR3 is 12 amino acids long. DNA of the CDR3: TGTGCCAGTACCGAGGGGAACTATGGCTACACCTTC. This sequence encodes CASTEGNYGYTF.

CDR3 sequence: CASSVDPRLNTEAFF. CDR3 DNA: TGTGCCAGCAGCGTAGATCCGCGCCTGAACACTGAAGCTTTCTTT. The V call is TRBV9, the J call TRBJ1-1; D remains unclear. Germline CDR1 SGDLS, CDR2 YYNGEE. The CDR3 is 15 residues long. Trimming cost V 0 bases and J 0 bases, with 9 bases left between them.

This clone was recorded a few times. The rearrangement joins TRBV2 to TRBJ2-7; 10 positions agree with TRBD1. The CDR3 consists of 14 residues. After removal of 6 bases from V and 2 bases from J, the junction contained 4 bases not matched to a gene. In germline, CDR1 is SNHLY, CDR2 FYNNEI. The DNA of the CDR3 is TGTGCCAGCAGCCCGGGACAGGGGACCTACGAGCAGTACTTC. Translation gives CASSPGQGTYEQYF.

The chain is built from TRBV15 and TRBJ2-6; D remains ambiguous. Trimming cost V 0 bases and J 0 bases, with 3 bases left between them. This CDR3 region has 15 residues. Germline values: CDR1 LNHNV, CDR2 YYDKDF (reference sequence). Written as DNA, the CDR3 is TGTGCCACCAGCAGAGAAATCTCTGGGGCCAACGTCCTGACTTTC. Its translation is CATSREISGANVLTF.

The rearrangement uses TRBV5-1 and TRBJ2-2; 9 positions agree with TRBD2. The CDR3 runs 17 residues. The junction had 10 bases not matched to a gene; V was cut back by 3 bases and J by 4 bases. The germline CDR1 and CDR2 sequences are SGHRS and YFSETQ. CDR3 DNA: TGCGCCAGCAGCTCCCCCCAGCGGGAGGCCCTCACCGGGGAGCTGTTTTTT. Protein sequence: CASSSPQREALTGELFF.

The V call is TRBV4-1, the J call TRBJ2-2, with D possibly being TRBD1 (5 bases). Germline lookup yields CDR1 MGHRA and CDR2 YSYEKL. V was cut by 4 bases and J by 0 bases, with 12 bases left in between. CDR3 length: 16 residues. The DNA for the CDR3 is TGCGCCAGCAGCCCCGGACATCAAGCGAACACCGGGGAGCTGTTTTTT. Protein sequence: CASSPGHQANTGELFF.